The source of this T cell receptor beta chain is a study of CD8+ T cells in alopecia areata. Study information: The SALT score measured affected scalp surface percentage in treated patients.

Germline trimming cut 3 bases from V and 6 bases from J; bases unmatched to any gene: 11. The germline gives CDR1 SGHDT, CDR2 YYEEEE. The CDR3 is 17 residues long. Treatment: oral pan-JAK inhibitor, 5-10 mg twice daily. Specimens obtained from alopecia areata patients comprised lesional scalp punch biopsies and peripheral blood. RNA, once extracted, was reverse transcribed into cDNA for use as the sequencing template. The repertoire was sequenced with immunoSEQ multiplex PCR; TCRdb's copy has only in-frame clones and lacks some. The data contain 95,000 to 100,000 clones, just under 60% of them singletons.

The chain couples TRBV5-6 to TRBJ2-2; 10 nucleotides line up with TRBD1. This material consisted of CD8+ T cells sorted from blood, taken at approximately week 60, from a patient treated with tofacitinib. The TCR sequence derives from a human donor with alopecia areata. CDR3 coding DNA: TGTGCCAGCAGCTCACGAGACAGGGGGCTGGGCGCCGGGGAGCTGTTTTTT. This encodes CASSSRDRGLGAGELFF.